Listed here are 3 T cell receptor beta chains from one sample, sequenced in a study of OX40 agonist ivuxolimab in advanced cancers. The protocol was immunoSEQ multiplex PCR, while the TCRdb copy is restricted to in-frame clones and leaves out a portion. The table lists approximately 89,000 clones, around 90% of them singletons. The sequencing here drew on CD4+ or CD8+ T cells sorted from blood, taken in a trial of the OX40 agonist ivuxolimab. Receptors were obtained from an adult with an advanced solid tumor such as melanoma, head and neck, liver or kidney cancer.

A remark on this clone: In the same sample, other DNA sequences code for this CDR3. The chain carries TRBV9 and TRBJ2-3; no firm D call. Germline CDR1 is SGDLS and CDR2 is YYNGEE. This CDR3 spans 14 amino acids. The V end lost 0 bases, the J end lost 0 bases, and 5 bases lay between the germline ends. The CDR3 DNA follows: TGTGCCAGCAGCGTAGTGGGAAGCACAGATACGCAGTATTTT. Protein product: CASSVVGSTDTQYF. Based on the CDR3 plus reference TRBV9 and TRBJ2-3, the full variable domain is DSGVTQTPKHLITATGQRVTLRCSPRSGDLSVYWYQQSLDQGLQFLIQYYNGEERAKGNILERFSAQQFPDLHSELNLSSLELGDSALYFCASSVVGSTDTQYFGPGTRLTVL.

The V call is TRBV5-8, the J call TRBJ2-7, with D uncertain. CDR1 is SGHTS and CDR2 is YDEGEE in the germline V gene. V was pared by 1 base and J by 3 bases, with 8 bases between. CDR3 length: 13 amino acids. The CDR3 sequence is CASSLRTVYEQYF. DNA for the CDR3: TGTGCCAGCAGCTTGCGGACGGTCTACGAGCAGTACTTC.

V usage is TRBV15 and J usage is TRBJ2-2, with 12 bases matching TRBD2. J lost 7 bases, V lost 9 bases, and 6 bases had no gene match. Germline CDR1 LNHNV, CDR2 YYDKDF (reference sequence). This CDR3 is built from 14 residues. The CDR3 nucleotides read TGTGCCACGCGACTAGCGGGAGTTGGCGGGGAGCTGTTTTTT. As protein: CATRLAGVGGELFF. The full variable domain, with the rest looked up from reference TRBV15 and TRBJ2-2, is DAMVIQNPRYQVTQFGKPVTLSCSQTLNHNVMYWYQQKSSQAPKLLFHYYDKDFNNEADTPDNFQSRRPNTSFCFLDIRSPGLGDTAMYLCATRLAGVGGELFFGEGSRLTVL.